This entry lists 2 T cell receptor beta chains sequenced from one sample in a study of T cells in Graves' hyperthyroidism and ophthalmopathy. Amplified TCR beta CDR3 regions came from RNA transcripts. RT-PCR in the first round (using the HTBI primer set) targeted the TCR CDR3. TCRdb ran MiXCR on the multiplex PCR reads and lists one entry per CDR3 protein. Of roughly 570,000 distinct CDR3 sequences detected, 46% appear once; the ten largest clones hold about 7.8%. The specimen sequenced was peripheral blood or thyroid tissue (not recorded which). All receptors come from a woman aged 18-29 years with Graves' hyperthyroidism.

V usage is TRBV5-1 and J usage is TRBJ1-6; TRBD1 agrees at 8 bases. This CDR3 has 15 amino acids. After removal of 4 bases from V and 8 bases from J, the junction contained 8 bases not matched to a gene. In germline, CDR1 is SGHRS, CDR2 YFSETQ. CDR3 sequence: CASSLRTGWHSPLHF. The CDR3 nucleotides read TGCGCCAGCAGCCTCCGGACAGGGTGGCATTCACCCCTCCACTTT.

This chain links TRBV2 with TRBJ1-5; D call uncertain. This CDR3 spans 14 amino acids. Germline loops: CDR1 SNHLY, CDR2 FYNNEI. The V and J ends lost 6 bases and 11 bases respectively, with 20 bases between them. CDR3 protein: CASREEVYQETQHF. CDR3 DNA sequence: TGTGCCAGCAGGGAGGAGGTGTACCAAGAGACCCAGCATTTT.